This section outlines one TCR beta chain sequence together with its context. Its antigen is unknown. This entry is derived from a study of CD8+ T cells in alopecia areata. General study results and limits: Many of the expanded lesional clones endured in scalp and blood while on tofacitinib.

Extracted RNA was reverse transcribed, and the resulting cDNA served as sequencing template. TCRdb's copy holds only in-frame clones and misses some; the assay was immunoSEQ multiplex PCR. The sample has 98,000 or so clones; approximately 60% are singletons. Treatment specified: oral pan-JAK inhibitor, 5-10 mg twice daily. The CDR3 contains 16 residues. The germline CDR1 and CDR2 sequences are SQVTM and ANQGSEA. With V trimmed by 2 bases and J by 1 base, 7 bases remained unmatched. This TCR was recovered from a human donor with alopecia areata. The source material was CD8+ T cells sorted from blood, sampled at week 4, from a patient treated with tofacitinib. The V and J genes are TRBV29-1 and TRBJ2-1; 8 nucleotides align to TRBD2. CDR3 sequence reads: CSVEFATSASYNEQFF. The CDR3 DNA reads TGCAGCGTTGAATTCGCGACTAGCGCTTCCTACAATGAGCAGTTCTTC.